These 2 T cell receptor beta chains were sequenced from one sample in a study of control samples from healthy donors and cancer patients. Repertoires were generated with immunoSEQ multiplex PCR, while TCRdb's copy carries only in-frame clones and drops some. The table shows under 80,000 clones, with approximately 94% occurring only once. The sequenced sample was blood. The receptors derive from a woman in her twenties or thirties in good health.

The chain links TRBV5-1 to TRBJ1-2; the D is unclear. V lost 0 bases to trimming and J lost 5 bases, with 8 bases between them. The germline V gene encodes CDR1 SGHRS and CDR2 YFSETQ. The CDR3 length is 13 residues. CDR3 nucleotide sequence: TGCGCCAGCAGCTTGGACGTGGTGTATGGCTACACCTTC. This sequence encodes CASSLDVVYGYTF.

V is TRBV6-1 and J is TRBJ1-2; D unresolved. CDR1 is MNHNS and CDR2 is SASEGT in the germline V gene. The CDR3 extends over 17 amino acids. Trimming left V 2 bases short and J 0 bases short, with 16 bases between. CDR3 loop: CASSELVRAATNYGYTF. The DNA of the CDR3 is TGTGCCAGCAGTGAATTGGTCCGGGCGGCTACTAACTATGGCTACACCTTC.